The TCR beta chain under discussion was sequenced for a study of cytomegalovirus exposure and HLA in healthy donors. This clone was seen once. Its antigen is not identified. The CDR3 is 14 amino acids. The ends were cut back, 1 base at V and 6 bases at J, with 11 bases in the middle. Germline lookup yields CDR1 SGHTA and CDR2 FQGNSA. The PCR had 60 Vbeta and 13 Jbeta primers. Using immunoSEQ multiplex PCR, the repertoire was profiled, and TCRdb retains in-frame clones only, with some absent. The sample has about 140,000 clones, 70% to 80% seen once. The study, taken as a whole, reports: The study listed 164 cytomegalovirus-associated TCR beta chains. Evidence from a later analysis indicated that most CMV-associated TCR beta chains looked HLA-restricted. An observed cluster of highly shared sequence variants was recorded as a likely sequencing artifact.

The sample consisted of PBMCs. This TCR was sampled from a female donor in good health and CMV-seropositive. This chain uses TRBV7-2 with TRBJ2-3; D might be TRBD2 (5 bases). CDR3 nucleotide sequence: TGTGCCAGCAGCTTAGGGTTAGCGAGGGATACGCAGTATTTT. Residues: CASSLGLARDTQYF.